This passage covers 22 T cell receptor beta chains from one sample sequenced in a study of blood T cell repertoires in COVID-19. Using immunoSEQ multiplex PCR, the repertoire was profiled, and TCRdb retains in-frame clones only, with some absent. The sample holds 55,000 to 80,000 clones, over 75% seen once. Material for sequencing was peripheral blood. Source of these receptors: a man aged 55 to 70 with acute or convalescent COVID-19.

This clone was seen once. The V and J genes are TRBV10-3 and TRBJ2-1; no clear D gene. V dropped 3 bases and J dropped 8 bases, with 8 bases sitting between them. Per the germline V gene, CDR1 is ENHRY and CDR2 is SYGVKD. This CDR3 spans 12 amino acids. The CDR3 region has the DNA TGTGCCATCAGTGAAAGGAGCGATGAGCAGTTCTTC. Translated, it gives CAISERSDEQFF.

The chain recombines TRBV6-2 or TRBV6-3 with TRBJ2-1, with 9 bases fitting TRBD2. V was pared by 6 bases and J by 7 bases, with 7 bases of the junction left unmatched. Germline V CDR1 and CDR2: MNHEY, SVGEGT. The CDR3 spans 14 residues. The CDR3 nucleotides are TGTGCCAGCAGCAAAGCGGGAGGATGGAATGAGCAGTTCTTC. Residues: CASSKAGGWNEQFF.

This chain uses TRBV5-8 with TRBJ2-7, with D possibly being TRBD1 (5 bases). This CDR3 spans 15 amino acids. Germline loops: CDR1 SGHTS, CDR2 YDEGEE. V was clipped by 4 bases and J by 2 bases, with 16 bases between them. The CDR3 reads CASSPSLGLAYEQYF. CDR3 bases: TGTGCCAGCAGCCCCTCTCTGGGGCTCGCCTACGAGCAGTACTTC.

This chain uses TRBV11-1 with TRBJ2-7; the match to TRBD2 covers 13 bases. V lost 5 bases to trimming and J lost 9 bases; unmatched junction nucleotides: 10. Germline CDR1 SGHAT, CDR2 FQDESV (reference sequence). The CDR3 extends over 15 amino acids. For the CDR3, the DNA is TGTGCCAGCAGCATCCGGACTAGCGGGGGACGGGTGCAGTACTTC. The encoded protein is CASSIRTSGGRVQYF.

The gene calls are TRBV28 and TRBJ2-7, with 10 positions matching TRBD1. This CDR3 spans 13 amino acids. V lost 5 bases and J lost 5; bases outside the gene matches: 3. Germline CDR1 and CDR2: MDHEN and SYDVKM. CDR3 nucleotide sequence: TGTGCCAGCAGTGGACAGGGGGGGGACGAGCAGTACTTC. This gives the protein CASSGQGGDEQYF. The whole variable domain, remainder taken from reference TRBV28 and TRBJ2-7, is DVKVTQSSRYLVKRTGEKVFLECVQDMDHENMFWYRQDPGLGLRLIYFSYDVKMKEKGDIPEGYSVSREKKERFSLILESASTNQTSMYLCASSGQGGDEQYFGPGTRLTVT.

This chain joins TRBV10-1 and TRBJ2-3; D might be TRBD2 (6 bases). Germline CDR1 and CDR2: WNHNN and SYGVQD (reference sequence). Between the trimmed V and J ends, which lost 2 bases and 7 bases, there was a span of 19 bases. The CDR3 has 16 residues. The CDR3 DNA reads TGCGCCAGCAGTGAGACCTCCCCGGGAGCCCCGAATACGCAGTATTTT. The encoded protein is CASSETSPGAPNTQYF.

The chain carries TRBV4-3 and TRBJ2-7; D is possibly TRBD2 (5 bases). The CDR3 runs to 15 residues. Looked up from germline, CDR1 is LGHNA and CDR2 is YSLEER. Trimming cost V 0 bases and J 7 bases, with 16 bases left between them. The CDR3 sequence: CASSQDLRVPGEQYF. CDR3 in DNA: TGCGCCAGCAGCCAAGATCTCCGGGTTCCGGGAGAGCAGTACTTC.

There are a few counts of this clone. The rearrangement uses TRBV24-1 and TRBJ1-5, with D perhaps matching TRBD1 (5 bases). The length of the CDR3 is 14 residues. CDR1 is KGHDR, CDR2 SFDVKD, per germline. V lost 5 bases and J 6 bases, leaving 13 bases between the germline ends. The CDR3 bases are TGTGCCACCAGTGGGGGGGGAACCAGTCAGCCCCAGCATTTT. Encoded protein: CATSGGGTSQPQHF.

V and J are TRBV4-3 and TRBJ2-7, with TRBD1 matching over 9 bases. CDR3 size: 17 residues. Germline CDR1 and CDR2: LGHNA and YSLEER. V lost 0 bases, J lost 5 bases, and 11 bases stayed unmatched. The chain's CDR3 is CASSQDLGQGSVNEQYF. The CDR3 region has the DNA TGCGCCAGCAGCCAAGATTTGGGACAGGGTAGCGTGAACGAGCAGTACTTC.

This chain links TRBV5-1 with TRBJ1-1; D not resolved. The CDR3 sequence is 15 residues long. V shed 4 bases and J shed 0 bases, with 13 bases lying between them. The germline V gene has CDR1 SGHRS and CDR2 YFSETQ. The DNA of the CDR3 is TGCGCCAGCAGCCCGGGAGGTTTTATGAACACTGAAGCTTTCTTT. Residues: CASSPGGFMNTEAFF.

This clone occurred a few times. The CDR3: CASSLTGAWENQETQYF. The CDR3, as DNA: TGTGCCAGCAGCTTAACGGGAGCGTGGGAAAATCAAGAGACCCAGTACTTC. The chain recombines TRBV11-2 with TRBJ2-5; D perhaps matches TRBD2 (6 bases). CDR3 length: 17 amino acids. Germline CDR1 and CDR2: SGHAT and FQNNGV. Trimming stripped 2 bases from V and 2 bases from J, with 18 bases between.

The CDR3 nucleotides read TGCGCCAGCAGCCAACCGGCGGCCCTAGCGGGGGGGAACTACAATGAGCAGTTCTTC. Protein product: CASSQPAALAGGNYNEQFF. The chain is built from TRBV4-3 and TRBJ2-1; 12 bases are shared with TRBD2. V shed 2 bases, J shed 3 bases, and the junction held 11 bases outside the gene matches. Germline CDR1 is LGHNA and CDR2 is YSLEER. This CDR3 region has 19 residues.

The chain has TRBV28 and TRBJ1-2, with TRBD1 as a possible D gene (5 bases). The CDR3 totals 14 residues. V lost 7 bases and J lost 4, with 16 bases in between. Germline V CDR1 and CDR2: MDHEN, SYDVKM. The CDR3 spells CASTTTGEIYGYTF. CDR3 coding DNA: TGTGCCAGCACCACAACGGGGGAAATCTATGGCTACACCTTC.

The chain carries TRBV10-3 and TRBJ2-1, with 7 bases matching TRBD2. This CDR3 has 13 amino acids. Germline CDR1 and CDR2: ENHRY and SYGVKD. Written as DNA, the CDR3 is TGTGCTTCTGCGGGGGAATCCTACAATGAGCAGTTCTTC. Translation: CASAGESYNEQFF.

This clone is medium-sized in the sample. The gene calls are TRBV5-1 and TRBJ1-5; D perhaps matches TRBD1 (5 bases). V lost 0 bases and J lost 4, with 8 bases in between. Per germline, CDR1 SGHRS and CDR2 YFSETQ. The CDR3 extends over 14 amino acids. The CDR3 reads CASSLDGGNQPQHF. CDR3 coding DNA: TGCGCCAGCAGCTTGGACGGGGGAAATCAGCCCCAGCATTTT.

V is TRBV5-6 and J is TRBJ2-3; weak D call: TRBD2 (6 bases). The length of the CDR3 is 17 residues. The germline V gene has CDR1 SGHDT and CDR2 YYEEEE. Trimming took off 2 bases at V and 4 bases at J, with 20 bases between the two ends. CDR3 residues: CASSFSMGGVGSDTQYF. CDR3 coding DNA: TGTGCCAGCAGCTTCAGTATGGGGGGTGTTGGTTCAGATACGCAGTATTTT.

This clone was counted a few times. The DNA for the CDR3 is TGCAGCGTTGGCGCTAGCGGGAGAAGGGATACGCAGTATTTT. Translation gives CSVGASGRRDTQYF. The V call is TRBV29-1, the J call TRBJ2-3; 10 bases fit TRBD2. The CDR3 is made up of 14 amino acids. V was pared by 4 bases and J by 6 bases, with 7 bases of the junction left unmatched. Germline V gene lookup returns CDR1 SQVTM and CDR2 ANQGSEA.

This clone was counted a few times. J is TRBJ2-7 and V is TRBV5-6, with D maybe TRBD1 (6 bases). The CDR3 runs 15 residues. CDR1 and CDR2 from the germline V gene are SGHDT and YYEEEE. V was trimmed by 1 base and J by 5 bases, leaving 16 bases between them. The CDR3 DNA reads TGTGCCAGCAGCTTGATTTACAGGGTAGGGGACGAGCAGTACTTC. This gives the protein CASSLIYRVGDEQYF.

A single count supports this clone. This chain joins TRBV9 and TRBJ2-1; TRBD2 agrees at 16 bases. CDR1 is SGDLS and CDR2 is YYNGEE in the germline V gene. The CDR3 extends over 18 amino acids. Trimming at V came to 4 bases and at J to 6 bases, leaving 10 bases not matched to a gene. Here the CDR3 DNA reads TGTGCCAGCAGCCCAAAACCGGGACTAGCGGGAGGGGGCAATGAGCAGTTCTTC. Its translation is CASSPKPGLAGGGNEQFF.

CDR3 sequence reads: CASKLTGASDTQYF. The CDR3 coding sequence is TGTGCCAGCAAGCTGACAGGGGCATCAGATACGCAGTATTTT. The J gene is TRBJ2-3, the V gene TRBV27; 8 bases match TRBD1. There are 14 residues in the CDR3. The V gene end was trimmed by 7 bases and the J gene end by 4 bases; junction bases not matched to a gene: 7. The V gene's germline CDR1 is MNHEY and CDR2 SMNVEV (reference sequence).

This clone was counted once. The chain carries TRBV6-2 or TRBV6-3 and TRBJ1-1, with TRBD1 as a possible D gene (5 bases). This CDR3 comprises 16 residues. Trimming left V 2 bases short and J 3 bases short, with 16 bases between. Per the germline V gene, CDR1 is MNHEY and CDR2 is SVGEGT. In DNA form, the CDR3 reads TGTGCCAGCAGTTACCCCCTCGGGGGTGGGGACACTGAAGCTTTCTTT. The encoded protein is CASSYPLGGGDTEAFF.

This clone has only one observation. The chain has TRBV5-6 and TRBJ2-7, with D maybe TRBD1 (6 bases). The V end was cut by 1 base, the J end by 0 bases, with 11 bases between. This CDR3 is 15 amino acids long. Germline V gene data show CDR1 as SGHDT and CDR2 as YYEEEE. CDR3 coding DNA: TGTGCCAGCAGCTTGCCACAGGGTATCTCCTACGAGCAGTACTTC. Protein product: CASSLPQGISYEQYF. The full variable domain, with the rest looked up from reference TRBV5-6 and TRBJ2-7, is DAGVTQSPTHLIKTRGQQVTLRCSPKSGHDTVSWYQQALGQGPQFIFQYYEEEERQRGNFPDRFSGHQFPNYSSELNVNALLLGDSALYLCASSLPQGISYEQYFGPGTRLTVT.